The 8 T cell receptor beta chains reported below all come from one sample, sequenced in a study of T cell changes during pregnancy in multiple sclerosis. The assay was immunoSEQ multiplex PCR, and TCRdb's table has in-frame clones only and misses some. The sample has around 100,000 clones, 92% seen once. Sequences were derived from peripheral blood, sampled after pregnancy. Every receptor here comes from a female donor with multiple sclerosis, enrolled in a pregnancy study.

The chain employs TRBV6-5 and TRBJ2-3, with no clear D. V lost 5 bases and J 1 base, leaving 7 bases between the germline ends. CDR3 length: 13 amino acids. Germline V CDR1 and CDR2: MNHEY, SVGAGI. CDR3 nucleotides: TGTGCCAGCAGTCTTGGGCGCACAGATACGCAGTATTTT. This sequence encodes CASSLGRTDTQYF.

This clone was recorded a few times. This chain links TRBV30 with TRBJ1-2; a possible D gene is TRBD1 (5 bases). V gave up 4 bases and J gave up 4 bases, with 10 bases separating them. This CDR3 is 12 amino acids long. The germline CDR1 and CDR2 sequences are GTSNPN and SVGIG (reference sequence). The DNA of the CDR3 is TGTGCCTGGACAGGGACTACCTATGGCTACACCTTC. This encodes CAWTGTTYGYTF.

The chain recombines TRBV2 with TRBJ2-1, with 7 bases matching TRBD1. V shed 7 bases and J 8 bases; nucleotides not matched to a gene: 5. From germline, CDR1 is SNHLY and CDR2 FYNNEI. The CDR3 sequence is 12 residues long. The CDR3 sequence: CASNRGLDEQFF. The DNA of the CDR3 is TGTGCCAGCAATAGGGGGCTCGATGAGCAGTTCTTC.

The rearrangement joins TRBV6-6 to TRBJ1-2; D is possibly TRBD1 (6 bases). The V gene's germline CDR1 is MNHNY and CDR2 SVGAGI (reference sequence). V lost 4 bases to trimming and J lost 5 bases, with 11 bases between them. The CDR3 totals 13 residues. In DNA, the CDR3 is TGTGCCAGCAGTTCCAGGGGCGCTTATGGCTACACCTTC. Translation: CASSSRGAYGYTF.

This sequence joins TRBV19 and TRBJ1-6; 7 nucleotides align to TRBD1. V lost 6 bases, J lost 6 bases, and 5 bases stayed unmatched. The CDR3 sequence is 14 residues long. The germline gives CDR1 LNHDA, CDR2 SQIVND (reference sequence). CDR3 DNA sequence: TGTGCCAGTAGCGCCGGGACAGTTAATTCACCCCTCCACTTT. Encoded protein: CASSAGTVNSPLHF.

There are a few counts of this clone. The chain employs TRBV11-3 and TRBJ2-7, with TRBD2 matching over 9 bases. The CDR3 loop spans 14 amino acids. Germline loops: CDR1 SGHNT, CDR2 YENEEA. The V segment lost 5 bases and the J segment 6 bases; nucleotides outside the gene matches: 8. CDR3 DNA sequence: TGTGCCAGCAGCGTCGGCGGGAGGGAGGGCGAGCAGTACTTC. It is translated as CASSVGGREGEQYF. Using reference TRBV11-3 and TRBJ2-7 for the parts outside the CDR3, the full variable domain is EAGVVQSPRYKIIEKKQPVAFWCNPISGHNTLYWYLQNLGQGPELLIRYENEEAVDDSQLPKDRFSAERLKGVDSTLKIQPAELGDSAVYLCASSVGGREGEQYFGPGTRLTVT.

To note about this clone: Other DNA sequences within the sample encode an identical CDR3. The V call is TRBV18, the J call TRBJ2-6; 9 positions agree with TRBD1. The CDR3 covers 17 residues. The V gene's germline CDR1 is KGHSH and CDR2 LQKENI. With V trimmed by 4 bases and J by 0 bases, 4 bases remained unmatched. The DNA of the CDR3 is TGTGCCAGCTCACGCGGACAGGGGAGCTCTGGGGCCAACGTCCTGACTTTC. Translated, it gives CASSRGQGSSGANVLTF.

In DNA form, the CDR3 reads TGTGCCAGCAGCGGGAAGCGGAAAGAGACCCAGTACTTC. This translates into CASSGKRKETQYF. The chain links TRBV5-6 to TRBJ2-5, with D tentatively TRBD2 (5 bases). V was clipped by 4 bases and J by 3 bases, with 10 bases between them. Germline V gene lookup returns CDR1 SGHDT and CDR2 YYEEEE. The CDR3 has 13 amino acids.